The 10 T cell receptor beta chains listed next were all sequenced from one sample in a study of PD-1 blockade in mismatch repair-deficient tumors. The data were produced by immunoSEQ multiplex PCR, yet TCRdb's version contains in-frame clones alone and is incomplete. The repertoire holds tens of thousands of clones, with 81% as singletons. The sequences come from peripheral blood, collected 12 weeks after starting pembrolizumab. The origin of the receptors is an adult with mismatch repair-deficient cancer.

This clone was counted once. The chain has TRBV6-5 and TRBJ2-2; D gene ambiguous. The CDR3 contains 14 residues. Germline values: CDR1 MNHEY, CDR2 SVGAGI. The ends were cut back, 0 bases at V and 4 bases at J, with 6 bases in the middle. The CDR3 sequence: CASSYSSTTGELFF. The CDR3 bases are TGTGCCAGCAGTTACTCGTCCACCACCGGGGAGCTGTTTTTT.

This clone was observed a single time. This chain joins TRBV5-1 and TRBJ2-7; D perhaps matches TRBD2 (6 bases). In germline, CDR1 is SGHRS, CDR2 YFSETQ. This CDR3 has 14 amino acids. The V and J ends lost 0 bases and 0 bases respectively, with 7 bases between them. The CDR3 protein is CASSLAGDSYEQYF. The CDR3 DNA sequence: TGCGCCAGCAGCTTGGCGGGAGACTCCTACGAGCAGTACTTC.

V usage is TRBV27 and J usage is TRBJ2-3, with D perhaps TRBD2 (5 bases). The V gene's germline CDR1 is MNHEY and CDR2 SMNVEV (reference sequence). V dropped 3 bases and J dropped 0 bases, with 13 bases sitting between them. The length of the CDR3 is 16 residues. This chain's CDR3 is CASSFRTDYSTDTQYF. The CDR3 DNA sequence: TGTGCCAGCAGTTTTAGAACAGACTATAGCACAGATACGCAGTATTTT.

V usage is TRBV5-1 and J usage is TRBJ2-5; D is perhaps TRBD1 (6 bases). The CDR3 has 13 residues. The V gene's germline CDR1 is SGHRS and CDR2 YFSETQ. Deletions cut 2 bases from V and 5 bases from J, with 10 bases between. CDR3 DNA: TGCGCCAGCAGCTTACAGGGCAGGGAGACCCAGTACTTC. It is translated as CASSLQGRETQYF.

This clone has only one observation. This chain links TRBV11-1 with TRBJ2-3; 8 positions match TRBD2. Germline trimming cut 5 bases from V and 0 bases from J; bases unmatched to any gene: 10. Germline V CDR1 and CDR2: SGHAT, FQDESV (reference sequence). This CDR3 is built from 17 residues. In DNA, the CDR3 is TGTGCCAGCAGCATCAGGGGAGTAGCGGGGAGCACAGATACGCAGTATTTT. It codes for CASSIRGVAGSTDTQYF. Full variable domain (remainder filled in from reference TRBV11-1 and TRBJ2-3): EAEVAQSPRYKITEKSQAVAFWCDPISGHATLYWYRQILGQGPELLVQFQDESVVDDSQLPKDRFSAERLKGVDSTLKIQPAELGDSAMYLCASSIRGVAGSTDTQYFGPGTRLTVL.

This clone has only a few counts. V is TRBV19 and J is TRBJ2-2; possible D gene TRBD1, 6 bases. CDR1 LNHDA and CDR2 SQIVND come from the germline V gene (reference sequence). The germline V and J ends were trimmed by 9 bases and 5 bases, with 22 bases remaining between them. CDR3 length: 16 residues. CDR3 region: CASQGTTQGHTGELFF. CDR3 coding DNA: TGTGCCAGCCAAGGAACCACGCAGGGACATACCGGGGAGCTGTTTTTT.

The chain uses TRBV6-1 and TRBJ1-3, with D uncertain. Germline V gene sequence: CDR1 MNHNS, CDR2 SASEGT. V lost 7 bases and J lost 0, with 7 bases in between. CDR3 length: 13 residues. The CDR3 region is CASNWLSGNTIYF. CDR3 bases: TGTGCCAGCAATTGGCTCTCTGGAAACACCATATATTTT.

The chain recombines TRBV5-5 with TRBJ1-4; D call uncertain. V shed 4 bases and J shed 0 bases, with 7 bases lying between them. The CDR3 contains 14 residues. Germline V gives CDR1 SGHKS, CDR2 YYEKEE (reference sequence). CDR3 bases: TGTGCCAGCAGCCCCCAGACAACTAATGAAAAACTGTTTTTT. It codes for CASSPQTTNEKLFF.

The CDR3 loop is CASSFGQGPEQYF. DNA of the CDR3: TGTGCCAGCAGTTTTGGCCAAGGACCGGAGCAGTACTTC. The V and J genes are TRBV27 and TRBJ2-7; D ambiguous. Germline CDR1 MNHEY, CDR2 SMNVEV (reference sequence). Trimming pared 3 bases from V and 7 bases from J, leaving 13 bases between. The CDR3 has 13 amino acids.

V is TRBV19 and J is TRBJ1-1; TRBD1 aligns across 7 bases. The CDR3 extends over 13 amino acids. Germline V gene data show CDR1 as LNHDA and CDR2 as SQIVND (reference sequence). V was clipped by 9 bases and J by 5 bases; unmatched bases: 9. The CDR3 protein is CASHPTGLTEAFF. The CDR3 DNA reads TGTGCCAGCCACCCGACAGGGTTGACTGAAGCTTTCTTT.